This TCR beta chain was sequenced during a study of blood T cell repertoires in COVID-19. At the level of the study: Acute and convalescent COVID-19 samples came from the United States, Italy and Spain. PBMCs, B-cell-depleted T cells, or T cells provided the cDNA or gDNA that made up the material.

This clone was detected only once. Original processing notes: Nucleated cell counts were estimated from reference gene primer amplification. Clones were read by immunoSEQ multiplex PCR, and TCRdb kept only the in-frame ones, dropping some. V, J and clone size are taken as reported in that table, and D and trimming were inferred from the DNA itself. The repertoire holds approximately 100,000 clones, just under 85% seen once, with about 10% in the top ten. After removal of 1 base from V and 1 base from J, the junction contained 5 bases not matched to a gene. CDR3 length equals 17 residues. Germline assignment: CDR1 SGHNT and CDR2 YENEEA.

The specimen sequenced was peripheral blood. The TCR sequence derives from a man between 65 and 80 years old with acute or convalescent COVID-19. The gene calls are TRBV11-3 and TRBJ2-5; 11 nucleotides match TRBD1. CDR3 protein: CASSLVAGTGGQETQYF. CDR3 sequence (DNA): TGTGCCAGCAGCTTAGTGGCCGGGACAGGGGGCCAAGAGACCCAGTACTTC.